This T cell receptor beta chain was profiled in a study of early T cells in non-severe SARS-CoV-2 infection. About the research overall: The input, bulk RNA from unsorted whole blood, was sequenced, and chains were unpaired.

Individual cDNA molecules received unique molecular identifiers during library preparation. One entry per CDR3 protein, called by TCRdb with MiXCR from the 5' RACE reads. This sample has roughly 100,000 distinct CDR3 sequences, with roughly 14% found just once. V lost 0 bases to trimming and J lost 7 bases, with 9 bases between them. The V gene's germline CDR1 is LGHNA and CDR2 YNFKEQ. This CDR3 spans 13 amino acids. Material: whole blood. This TCR came from an adult who was a healthcare worker with PCR-confirmed SARS-CoV-2 infection or an uninfected control (not recorded which). V is TRBV4-2 and J is TRBJ1-1, with D hard to call. CDR3 coding DNA: TGTGCCAGCAGCCAAGAAAGAGGACTTGAAGCTTTCTTT. Its translation: CASSQERGLEAFF.